This T cell receptor beta chain appears in the sequencing data of a study of Graves' ophthalmopathy and Graves' hyperthyroidism. Certain patients were not enrolled. These were patients with other autoimmune diseases, uncontrolled infections, pregnancy or lactation. Study-level results: A classifier, a 13-signature model, separated ophthalmopathy from stable hyperthyroidism with 87.88% sensitivity and about 81% specificity. Among thyroid clonotypes expanded above 0.001 frequency, most also appeared in blood.

V gave up 7 bases and J gave up 4 bases; unmatched junction bases: 13. The CDR3 has 17 amino acids. The germline V gene encodes CDR1 MNHEY and CDR2 SVGEGT. This clonotype has a count of ten or more. Its antigen is currently unknown. Amplification of the TCR beta CDR3 regions used RNA transcripts (as template). The workflow started with a first-round RT-PCR run with HTBI primers and then moved on to a second-round multiplex PCR. TCRdb re-called the multiplex PCR reads with MiXCR, one entry per CDR3 protein. This repertoire shows fewer than 600,000 distinct CDR3 sequences, roughly 14% found once; its top ten account for roughly 10%.

Source material: blood. This sequence joins TRBV6-2 or TRBV6-3 and TRBJ1-1; 12 bases fit TRBD1. The receptor was derived from a woman in her thirties with Graves' ophthalmopathy. The CDR3 region has the DNA TGTGCCAGCACAAGAACCGGGACAGGGGGCACTGGCACTGAAGCTTTCTTT. Encoded protein: CASTRTGTGGTGTEAFF.